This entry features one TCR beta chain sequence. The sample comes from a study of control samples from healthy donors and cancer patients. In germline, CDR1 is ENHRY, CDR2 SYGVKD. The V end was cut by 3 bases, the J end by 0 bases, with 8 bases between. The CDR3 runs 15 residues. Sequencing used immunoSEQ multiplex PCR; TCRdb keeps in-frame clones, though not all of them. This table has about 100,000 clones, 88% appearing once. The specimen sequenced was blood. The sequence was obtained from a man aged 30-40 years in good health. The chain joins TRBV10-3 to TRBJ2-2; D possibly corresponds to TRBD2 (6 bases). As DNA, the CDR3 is TGTGCCATCAGTGAACTAGCCTCGAACACCGGGGAGCTGTTTTTT. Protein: CAISELASNTGELFF.